These 15 T cell receptor beta chains share one sample of origin, sequenced in a study of cytomegalovirus exposure and HLA in healthy donors. Profiling relied on immunoSEQ multiplex PCR, and the TCRdb table lists in-frame clones only, not all of them. In the table there are approximately 130,000 clones, over 75% of which are singletons. Material for sequencing was PBMCs. The receptor source for this set is a woman in her twenties or thirties in good health and CMV-seronegative.

This rearrangement joins TRBV11-3 to TRBJ1-4, with a weak D call TRBD1 (6 bases). Trimming cost V 3 bases and J 2 bases, with 10 bases left between them. Looked up from germline, CDR1 is SGHNT and CDR2 is YENEEA. The CDR3 covers 15 residues. The CDR3 spells CASSFSQGTNEKLFF. In DNA form, the CDR3 reads TGTGCCAGCAGCTTTTCCCAGGGGACTAATGAAAAACTGTTTTTT.

The V call is TRBV4-3, the J call TRBJ2-7; 7 bases line up with TRBD2. V dropped 5 bases and J dropped 7; count of bases not matched to a gene: 11. CDR1 is LGHNA and CDR2 is YSLEER in the germline V gene. The CDR3 covers 14 residues. The CDR3 reads CASSFSGRAGEQYF. In DNA form, the CDR3 reads TGCGCCAGCAGCTTCTCGGGGAGGGCGGGGGAGCAGTACTTC.

The J gene is TRBJ2-1, the V gene TRBV9, with a possible D match to TRBD2 (5 bases). Trimming took 6 bases from V and 4 from J, leaving 11 bases between them. Looked up from germline, CDR1 is SGDLS and CDR2 is YYNGEE. This CDR3 is built from 13 residues. The CDR3 DNA reads TGTGCCAGCAATAGGGAGACGTACAATGAGCAGTTCTTC. It specifies CASNRETYNEQFF.

The chain has TRBV7-8 and TRBJ1-6; D call uncertain. Germline V CDR1 and CDR2: SGHVS, FQNEAQ. Trimming pared 1 base from V and 7 bases from J, leaving 14 bases between. The CDR3 has 16 amino acids. The CDR3 bases are TGTGCCAGCAGCTTAGGCGGGGAGGTAGGGAATTCACCCCTCCACTTT. Residues: CASSLGGEVGNSPLHF.

This clone was observed a single time. The chain combines TRBV6-1 with TRBJ2-5, with TRBD1 as a possible D gene (5 bases). V was clipped by 4 bases and J by 4 bases, with 10 bases between them. The CDR3 sequence is 13 residues long. Germline V lookup: CDR1 MNHNS, CDR2 SASEGT. CDR3 loop: CASSAQQGETQYF. CDR3 DNA: TGTGCCAGCAGTGCACAGCAGGGAGAGACCCAGTACTTC.

The chain employs TRBV19 and TRBJ2-5, with 9 bases lining up with TRBD2. Germline V gives CDR1 LNHDA, CDR2 SQIVND (reference sequence). This CDR3 region has 16 residues. V shed 2 bases and J 6 bases; nucleotides not matched to a gene: 10. The CDR3 loop reads CASSIQLAGMVKTQYF. The CDR3 nucleotides read TGTGCCAGTAGTATACAGCTAGCGGGGATGGTAAAGACCCAGTACTTC.

V is TRBV4-1 and J is TRBJ2-3; 7 positions agree with TRBD2. With 2 bases clipped from V and 1 base from J, the junction kept 9 bases outside the gene matches. Germline V CDR1 and CDR2: MGHRA, YSYEKL. This CDR3 spans 17 amino acids. Here the CDR3 reads CASSQQISGPGTDTQYF. CDR3 in DNA: TGCGCCAGCAGCCAACAAATTAGCGGGCCAGGCACAGATACGCAGTATTTT.

The chain employs TRBV4-3 and TRBJ2-6, with a tentative D call TRBD1 (6 bases). Looked up from germline, CDR1 is LGHNA and CDR2 is YSLEER. Trimming took 4 bases from V and 2 from J, leaving 9 bases between them. CDR3 size: 15 residues. The CDR3 DNA is TGCGCCAGCAGCCCTCAGGGGACTGGGGCCAACGTCCTGACTTTC. Encoded protein: CASSPQGTGANVLTF.

V and J are TRBV6-1 and TRBJ2-7; D may be TRBD1 (6 bases). V lost 0 bases and J 3 bases, leaving 12 bases between the germline ends. The CDR3 is made up of 15 amino acids. Germline lookup yields CDR1 MNHNS and CDR2 SASEGT. Written as DNA, the CDR3 is TGTGCCAGCAGTGAAGCGGCGGCAGGGGTCTACGAGCAGTACTTC. This codes for CASSEAAAGVYEQYF.

The chain is built from TRBV6-5 and TRBJ1-1; D is possibly TRBD1 (6 bases). The CDR3 covers 14 residues. With 5 bases removed from V and 7 bases from J, the gap between germline ends came to 17 bases. Germline V lookup: CDR1 MNHEY, CDR2 SVGAGI. The CDR3 coding sequence is TGTGCCAGCAGTCAACAGGGTCTTTACGGTGAAGCTTTCTTT. Protein product: CASSQQGLYGEAFF.

This chain uses TRBV9 with TRBJ2-7; TRBD1 is a possible D gene (8 bases). The CDR3 covers 16 residues. The V and J ends lost 2 bases and 0 bases respectively, with 15 bases between them. From germline, CDR1 is SGDLS and CDR2 YYNGEE. CDR3 protein: CASSVGRGQDSYEQYF. The CDR3 region has the DNA TGTGCCAGCAGCGTGGGGAGGGGACAGGACTCCTACGAGCAGTACTTC.

The J gene is TRBJ1-2, the V gene TRBV11-3; D might be TRBD1 (5 bases). Germline V gives CDR1 SGHNT, CDR2 YENEEA. V was pared by 1 base and J by 4 bases, with 13 bases between. This CDR3 contains 15 residues. The CDR3 protein is CASSLGAGGLYGYTF. CDR3 sequence (DNA): TGTGCCAGCAGCTTAGGGGCCGGGGGACTCTATGGCTACACCTTC. Variable domain in full (rest from reference TRBV11-3 and TRBJ1-2): EAGVVQSPRYKIIEKKQPVAFWCNPISGHNTLYWYLQNLGQGPELLIRYENEEAVDDSQLPKDRFSAERLKGVDSTLKIQPAELGDSAVYLCASSLGAGGLYGYTFGSGTRLTVV.

The J gene is TRBJ1-2, the V gene TRBV13, with 7 nucleotides matching TRBD1. With V trimmed by 1 base and J by 8 bases, 4 bases remained unmatched. The CDR3 length is 13 residues. Looked up from germline, CDR1 is PRHDT and CDR2 is FYEKMQ (reference sequence). In DNA, the CDR3 is TGTGCCAGCAGCTTAGAGGGGGCAGAAGGCTACACCTTC. This translates into CASSLEGAEGYTF.

The chain joins TRBV4-2 to TRBJ2-1; 11 nucleotides line up with TRBD1. This CDR3 is built from 17 residues. Germline values: CDR1 LGHNA, CDR2 YNFKEQ. V was clipped by 1 base and J by 0 bases; unmatched bases: 2. In DNA form, the CDR3 reads TGTGCCAGCAGCCAAGGGACAGGGGGCTTCTCCTACAATGAGCAGTTCTTC. As protein: CASSQGTGGFSYNEQFF.

V is TRBV2 and J is TRBJ2-2; D gene unclear. The CDR3 runs 14 residues. Germline V gene sequence: CDR1 SNHLY, CDR2 FYNNEI. V was trimmed by 0 bases and J by 3 bases, leaving 5 bases between them. The CDR3 is CASSEAQYTGELFF. In DNA form, the CDR3 reads TGTGCCAGCAGTGAAGCGCAGTACACCGGGGAGCTGTTTTTT.